Sequencing of this T cell receptor (beta chain) was carried out in a study of T cells after yellow fever vaccination. Study in general: Fractions low in cell number were prepared with SMART-Seq v4 Ultra Low Input.

Trimming removed 9 bases at V and 7 bases at J, with 26 bases between. From germline, CDR1 is SGHDT and CDR2 YYEEEE. The CDR3 is 15 residues long. 5'RACE template switching added a universal primer site and UMIs to TCR cDNA. TCRdb re-analysed the 5' RACE reads in MiXCR, keeping a single row per CDR3 protein. The repertoire includes approximately 580,000 distinct CDR3 sequences, about a sixth of them detected once, and roughly 17% sits in the top ten. The receptor comes from a man aged 18-30 years who received the YFV17D yellow fever vaccine. The J gene is TRBJ2-7, the V gene TRBV5-6; TRBD1 or TRBD2 may be the D gene (5 bases each). The sample was PBMCs, taken less than 6 days after the first yellow fever vaccination. The CDR3 nucleotides are TGTGCCACACAGTCGGGGCCGTCCCTCCTACGAGAGCAGTACTTC. Amino acid sequence: CATQSGPSLLREQYF. The variable domain in full, completed from reference TRBV5-6 and TRBJ2-7, reads DAGVTQSPTHLIKTRGQQVTLRCSPKSGHDTVSWYQQALGQGPQFIFQYYEEEERQRGNFPDRFSGHQFPNYSSELNVNALLLGDSALYLCATQSGPSLLREQYFGPGTRLTVT.